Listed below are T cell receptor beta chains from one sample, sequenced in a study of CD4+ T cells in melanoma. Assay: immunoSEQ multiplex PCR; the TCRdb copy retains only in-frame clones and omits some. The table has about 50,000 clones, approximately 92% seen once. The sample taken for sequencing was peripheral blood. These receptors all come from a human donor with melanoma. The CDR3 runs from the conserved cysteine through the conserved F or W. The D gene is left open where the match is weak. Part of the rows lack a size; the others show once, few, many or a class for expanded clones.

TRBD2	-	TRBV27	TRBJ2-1	CASRLAGVDEQFF	TGTGCCAGCCGCCTAGCGGGGGTTGATGAGCAGTTCTTC
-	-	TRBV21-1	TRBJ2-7	CASSSRDRNYQEGVF	TGTGCCAGCAGCTCCCGGGACAGAAATTACCAAGAAGGAGTCTTC
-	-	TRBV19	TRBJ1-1	CASRVGVGEAFF	TGTGCCAGTCGCGTCGGGGTTGGTGAAGCTTTCTTT
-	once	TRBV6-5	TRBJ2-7	CASSYGRGSYSYQQYF	TGTGCCAGCAGTTACGGACGGGGGTCCTATTCCTACCAGCAGTACTTC
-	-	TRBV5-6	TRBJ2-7	CASGGLGKYEQYF	TGTGCCAGCGGGGGCTTGGGGAAATACGAGCAGTACTTC
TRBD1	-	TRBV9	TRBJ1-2	CASSVTDRGGGYTF	TGTGCCAGCAGCGTAACCGACAGGGGTGGTGGCTACACCTTC
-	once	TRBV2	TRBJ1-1	CASSEATGHGTEAFF	TGTGCCAGCAGTGAAGCGACAGGTCATGGCACTGAAGCTTTCTTT
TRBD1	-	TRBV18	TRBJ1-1	CASSKGQGILRTEAFF	TGTGCCAGCTCAAAAGGACAGGGAATCTTACGCACTGAAGCTTTCTTT
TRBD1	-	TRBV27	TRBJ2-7	CASSLTGDEQYF	TGTGCCAGCAGTCTAACAGGGGACGAGCAGTACTTC
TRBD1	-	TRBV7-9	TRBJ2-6	CASSYGQGRVSGANVLTF	TGTGCCAGCAGCTATGGACAGGGGCGAGTATCCGGGGCCAACGTCCTGACTTTC
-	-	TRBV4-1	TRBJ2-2	CASSQIEGLRFTGELFF	TGCGCCAGCAGCCAAATAGAGGGACTTCGCTTCACCGGGGAGCTGTTTTTT
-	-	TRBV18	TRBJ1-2	CASSPPLAGGFSNYGYTF	TGTGCCAGCTCACCACCTTTAGCTGGGGGTTTTTCAAACTATGGCTACACCTTC
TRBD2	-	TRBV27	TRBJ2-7	CASSSRTSGGYEQYF	TGTGCCAGCAGTTCCCGGACTAGCGGGGGCTACGAGCAGTACTTC
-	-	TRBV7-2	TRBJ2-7	CASSLMRGNSYEQYF	TGTGCCAGCAGCTTAATGCGGGGAAACTCCTACGAGCAGTACTTC
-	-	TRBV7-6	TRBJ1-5	CASSLEGRRNQPQHF	TGTGCCAGCAGCTTAGAAGGCCGGCGGAATCAGCCCCAGCATTTT
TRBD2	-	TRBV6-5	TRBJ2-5	CASSYSGTRRETQYF	TGTGCCAGCAGTTACTCGGGGACTAGACGAGAGACCCAGTACTTC
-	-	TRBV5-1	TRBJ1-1	CASSLVGGQNTEAFF	TGCGCCAGCAGCTTGGTCGGGGGGCAGAACACTGAAGCTTTCTTT
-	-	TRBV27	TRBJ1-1	CASSFSGKSNTEAFF	TGTGCCAGCAGTTTTTCGGGGAAGAGTAACACTGAAGCTTTCTTT
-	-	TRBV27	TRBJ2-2	CASSLNTGELFF	TGTGCCAGCAGTTTGAACACCGGGGAGCTGTTTTTT
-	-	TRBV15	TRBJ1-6	CATSRANYNSPLHF	TGTGCCACCAGCAGAGCTAACTATAATTCACCCCTCCACTTT
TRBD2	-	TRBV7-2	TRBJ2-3	CASSLTSGGGDTQYF	TGTGCCAGCAGCTTGACTAGCGGGGGCGGGGATACGCAGTATTTT
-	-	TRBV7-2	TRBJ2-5	CASSSTSQETQYF	TGTGCCAGCAGCTCCACCAGCCAAGAGACCCAGTACTTC
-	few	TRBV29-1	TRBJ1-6	CSVRTASNSPLHF	TGCAGCGTGCGGACAGCTAGTAATTCACCCCTCCACTTT
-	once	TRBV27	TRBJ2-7	CASSPLPGGGDSYEQYF	TGTGCCAGCAGTCCCTTACCCGGAGGGGGGGACTCCTACGAGCAGTACTTC
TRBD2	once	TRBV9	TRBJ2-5	CASSILAGGLETQYF	TGTGCCAGCAGCATACTAGCGGGGGGATTAGAGACCCAGTACTTC
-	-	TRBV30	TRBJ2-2	CAWMGRTGELFF	TGTGCCTGGATGGGACGGACCGGGGAGCTGTTTTTT
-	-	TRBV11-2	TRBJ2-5	CASSRRGAGQRGETQYF	TGTGCCAGCAGCCGAAGGGGGGCGGGCCAACGAGGGGAGACCCAGTACTTC
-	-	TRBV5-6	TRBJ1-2	CASSLLAIGYTF	TGTGCCAGCAGCTTGTTAGCCATTGGCTACACCTTC
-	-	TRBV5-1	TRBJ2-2	CASSRRGANTGELFF	TGCGCCAGCAGCCGTCGAGGGGCCAACACCGGGGAGCTGTTTTTT
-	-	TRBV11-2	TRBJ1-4	CASSQQGASNEKLFF	TGTGCCAGCAGCCAACAGGGCGCGTCGAATGAAAAACTGTTTTTT
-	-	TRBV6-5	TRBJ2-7	CASSYDGDYEQYF	TGTGCCAGCAGTTACGATGGGGACTACGAGCAGTACTTC
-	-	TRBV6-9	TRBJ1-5	CATSTGRPKTSNQPQHF	TGTGCCACCTCAACCGGACGGCCGAAAACTAGCAATCAGCCCCAGCATTTT
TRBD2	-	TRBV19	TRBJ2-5	CASSRGASGEVRQYF	TGTGCCAGTTCTAGGGGGGCTAGCGGGGAGGTCCGCCAGTACTTC
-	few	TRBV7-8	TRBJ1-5	CASRLNSGQPQHF	TGTGCCAGCAGGTTAAACAGCGGACAGCCCCAGCATTTT
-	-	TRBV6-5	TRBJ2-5	CASSRRDIQETQYF	TGTGCCAGCAGCCGGAGGGACATCCAAGAGACCCAGTACTTC
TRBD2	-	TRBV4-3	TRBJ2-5	CASSERLAGSETQYF	TGCGCCAGCAGCGAGAGACTAGCGGGGTCTGAGACCCAGTACTTC
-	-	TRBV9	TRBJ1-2	CASSVAGGAYGYTF	TGTGCCAGCAGCGTAGCTGGAGGGGCCTATGGCTACACCTTC
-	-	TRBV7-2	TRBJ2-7	CASSLGTPYEQYF	TGTGCCAGCAGCTTAGGGACACCCTACGAGCAGTACTTC
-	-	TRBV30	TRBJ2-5	CACQDSWGETQYF	TGTGCCTGCCAGGATTCTTGGGGAGAGACCCAGTACTTC
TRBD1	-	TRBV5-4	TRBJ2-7	CASSLAGQGFYEQYF	TGTGCCAGCAGCTTGGCTGGACAGGGGTTCTACGAGCAGTACTTC
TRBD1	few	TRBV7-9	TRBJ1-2	CASSQGQSYGYTF	TGTGCCAGCAGCCAGGGACAGTCCTATGGCTACACCTTC
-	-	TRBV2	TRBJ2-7	CASSRSGFDEQYF	TGTGCCAGCAGTAGGTCAGGGTTCGACGAGCAGTACTTC
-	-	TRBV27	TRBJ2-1	CASSTYNEQFF	TGTGCCAGCAGTACGTACAATGAGCAGTTCTTC
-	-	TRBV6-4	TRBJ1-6	CASSPRSYNSPLHF	TGTGCCAGCAGCCCCAGGAGCTATAATTCACCCCTCCACTTT
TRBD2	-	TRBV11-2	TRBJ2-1	CASSRRGTRNEQFF	TGTGCCAGCAGCCGAAGAGGGACTAGGAATGAGCAGTTCTTC
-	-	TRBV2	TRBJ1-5	CASKEQGVEGQPQHF	TGTGCCAGCAAAGAACAGGGCGTAGAAGGTCAGCCCCAGCATTTT
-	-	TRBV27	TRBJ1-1	CASSPPQINSEAFF	TGTGCCAGCAGTCCCCCCCAGATAAACTCGGAAGCTTTCTTT
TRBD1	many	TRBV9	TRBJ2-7	CASSAEDRGGYEQYF	TGTGCCAGCAGCGCCGAGGACAGGGGGGGGTACGAGCAGTACTTC
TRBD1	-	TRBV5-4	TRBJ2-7	CAGTGSHEQYF	TGTGCCGGGACAGGGTCCCACGAGCAGTACTTC
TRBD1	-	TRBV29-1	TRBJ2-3	CSVGPGGGGTDTQYF	TGCAGCGTTGGTCCAGGGGGCGGGGGCACAGATACGCAGTATTTT
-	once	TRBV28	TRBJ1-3	CASRRGDSGNTIYF	TGTGCCTCGCGGAGGGGGGACTCTGGAAACACCATATATTTT
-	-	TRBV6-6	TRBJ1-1	CASRINTEAFF	TGTGCCAGCAGGATAAACACTGAAGCTTTCTTT
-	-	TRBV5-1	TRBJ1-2	CASSLGTDANYGYTF	TGCGCCAGCAGCTTGGGTACAGACGCTAACTATGGCTACACCTTC
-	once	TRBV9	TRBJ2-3	CASSVGFDGPRADTQYF	TGTGCCAGCAGCGTAGGCTTCGATGGCCCAAGGGCAGATACGCAGTATTTT
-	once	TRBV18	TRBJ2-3	CASSPVAADTQYF	TGTGCCAGCTCACCGGTGGCAGCTGATACGCAGTATTTT
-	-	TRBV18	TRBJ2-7	CASSPRGPYEQYF	TGTGCCAGCTCACCACGGGGGCCGTACGAGCAGTACTTC
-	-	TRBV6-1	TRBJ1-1	CASSWGVGVNTEAFF	TGTGCCAGCAGTTGGGGGGTAGGAGTGAACACTGAAGCTTTCTTT